This record concerns one T cell receptor beta chain sequence. What it binds is unknown. These data originate in a study of CD8+CD57+ T cells in acquired aplastic anemia. On the study more broadly: 3 to 4 ug was the average amount of DNA from sorted CD4+ and CD8+ cells. Researchers reported that healthy donors averaged about 10 million reads for CD4+ cells. Whole-study findings and limits: Patients and healthy controls showed no significant CD8+ Simpson's diversity difference. The study identified more than 25 CD8+ CDR3 sequences shared by patients and controls.

The length of the CDR3 is 16 residues. With 3 bases removed from V and 0 bases from J, the gap between germline ends came to 13 bases. Looked up from germline, CDR1 is MGHDK and CDR2 is SYGVNS. The template used for profiling TCR beta VDJ and CDR3 was genomic DNA. A single record per CDR3 protein comes from TCRdb applying MiXCR to the reads. The data hold 200,000 to 250,000 distinct CDR3 sequences, with 34% observed a single time. The rearrangement uses TRBV25-1 and TRBJ2-3; D is ambiguous. Sequenced input: sorted CD4+, CD8+, or CD8+CD57+ T cells (not recorded which) from PBMCs. The TCR sequence derives from a human donor in good health, serving as a control. The CDR3 coding sequence is TGTGCCAGCAGTGACTCGAGGCAGGCAAGCACAGATACGCAGTATTTT. Translating gives CASSDSRQASTDTQYF. The full variable domain, in which reference TRBV25-1 and TRBJ2-3 provide the parts outside the CDR3, is EADIYQTPRYLVIGTGKKITLECSQTMGHDKMYWYQQDPGMELHLIHYSYGVNSTEKGDLSSESTVSRIRTEHFPLTLESARPSHTSQYLCASSDSRQASTDTQYFGPGTRLTVL.